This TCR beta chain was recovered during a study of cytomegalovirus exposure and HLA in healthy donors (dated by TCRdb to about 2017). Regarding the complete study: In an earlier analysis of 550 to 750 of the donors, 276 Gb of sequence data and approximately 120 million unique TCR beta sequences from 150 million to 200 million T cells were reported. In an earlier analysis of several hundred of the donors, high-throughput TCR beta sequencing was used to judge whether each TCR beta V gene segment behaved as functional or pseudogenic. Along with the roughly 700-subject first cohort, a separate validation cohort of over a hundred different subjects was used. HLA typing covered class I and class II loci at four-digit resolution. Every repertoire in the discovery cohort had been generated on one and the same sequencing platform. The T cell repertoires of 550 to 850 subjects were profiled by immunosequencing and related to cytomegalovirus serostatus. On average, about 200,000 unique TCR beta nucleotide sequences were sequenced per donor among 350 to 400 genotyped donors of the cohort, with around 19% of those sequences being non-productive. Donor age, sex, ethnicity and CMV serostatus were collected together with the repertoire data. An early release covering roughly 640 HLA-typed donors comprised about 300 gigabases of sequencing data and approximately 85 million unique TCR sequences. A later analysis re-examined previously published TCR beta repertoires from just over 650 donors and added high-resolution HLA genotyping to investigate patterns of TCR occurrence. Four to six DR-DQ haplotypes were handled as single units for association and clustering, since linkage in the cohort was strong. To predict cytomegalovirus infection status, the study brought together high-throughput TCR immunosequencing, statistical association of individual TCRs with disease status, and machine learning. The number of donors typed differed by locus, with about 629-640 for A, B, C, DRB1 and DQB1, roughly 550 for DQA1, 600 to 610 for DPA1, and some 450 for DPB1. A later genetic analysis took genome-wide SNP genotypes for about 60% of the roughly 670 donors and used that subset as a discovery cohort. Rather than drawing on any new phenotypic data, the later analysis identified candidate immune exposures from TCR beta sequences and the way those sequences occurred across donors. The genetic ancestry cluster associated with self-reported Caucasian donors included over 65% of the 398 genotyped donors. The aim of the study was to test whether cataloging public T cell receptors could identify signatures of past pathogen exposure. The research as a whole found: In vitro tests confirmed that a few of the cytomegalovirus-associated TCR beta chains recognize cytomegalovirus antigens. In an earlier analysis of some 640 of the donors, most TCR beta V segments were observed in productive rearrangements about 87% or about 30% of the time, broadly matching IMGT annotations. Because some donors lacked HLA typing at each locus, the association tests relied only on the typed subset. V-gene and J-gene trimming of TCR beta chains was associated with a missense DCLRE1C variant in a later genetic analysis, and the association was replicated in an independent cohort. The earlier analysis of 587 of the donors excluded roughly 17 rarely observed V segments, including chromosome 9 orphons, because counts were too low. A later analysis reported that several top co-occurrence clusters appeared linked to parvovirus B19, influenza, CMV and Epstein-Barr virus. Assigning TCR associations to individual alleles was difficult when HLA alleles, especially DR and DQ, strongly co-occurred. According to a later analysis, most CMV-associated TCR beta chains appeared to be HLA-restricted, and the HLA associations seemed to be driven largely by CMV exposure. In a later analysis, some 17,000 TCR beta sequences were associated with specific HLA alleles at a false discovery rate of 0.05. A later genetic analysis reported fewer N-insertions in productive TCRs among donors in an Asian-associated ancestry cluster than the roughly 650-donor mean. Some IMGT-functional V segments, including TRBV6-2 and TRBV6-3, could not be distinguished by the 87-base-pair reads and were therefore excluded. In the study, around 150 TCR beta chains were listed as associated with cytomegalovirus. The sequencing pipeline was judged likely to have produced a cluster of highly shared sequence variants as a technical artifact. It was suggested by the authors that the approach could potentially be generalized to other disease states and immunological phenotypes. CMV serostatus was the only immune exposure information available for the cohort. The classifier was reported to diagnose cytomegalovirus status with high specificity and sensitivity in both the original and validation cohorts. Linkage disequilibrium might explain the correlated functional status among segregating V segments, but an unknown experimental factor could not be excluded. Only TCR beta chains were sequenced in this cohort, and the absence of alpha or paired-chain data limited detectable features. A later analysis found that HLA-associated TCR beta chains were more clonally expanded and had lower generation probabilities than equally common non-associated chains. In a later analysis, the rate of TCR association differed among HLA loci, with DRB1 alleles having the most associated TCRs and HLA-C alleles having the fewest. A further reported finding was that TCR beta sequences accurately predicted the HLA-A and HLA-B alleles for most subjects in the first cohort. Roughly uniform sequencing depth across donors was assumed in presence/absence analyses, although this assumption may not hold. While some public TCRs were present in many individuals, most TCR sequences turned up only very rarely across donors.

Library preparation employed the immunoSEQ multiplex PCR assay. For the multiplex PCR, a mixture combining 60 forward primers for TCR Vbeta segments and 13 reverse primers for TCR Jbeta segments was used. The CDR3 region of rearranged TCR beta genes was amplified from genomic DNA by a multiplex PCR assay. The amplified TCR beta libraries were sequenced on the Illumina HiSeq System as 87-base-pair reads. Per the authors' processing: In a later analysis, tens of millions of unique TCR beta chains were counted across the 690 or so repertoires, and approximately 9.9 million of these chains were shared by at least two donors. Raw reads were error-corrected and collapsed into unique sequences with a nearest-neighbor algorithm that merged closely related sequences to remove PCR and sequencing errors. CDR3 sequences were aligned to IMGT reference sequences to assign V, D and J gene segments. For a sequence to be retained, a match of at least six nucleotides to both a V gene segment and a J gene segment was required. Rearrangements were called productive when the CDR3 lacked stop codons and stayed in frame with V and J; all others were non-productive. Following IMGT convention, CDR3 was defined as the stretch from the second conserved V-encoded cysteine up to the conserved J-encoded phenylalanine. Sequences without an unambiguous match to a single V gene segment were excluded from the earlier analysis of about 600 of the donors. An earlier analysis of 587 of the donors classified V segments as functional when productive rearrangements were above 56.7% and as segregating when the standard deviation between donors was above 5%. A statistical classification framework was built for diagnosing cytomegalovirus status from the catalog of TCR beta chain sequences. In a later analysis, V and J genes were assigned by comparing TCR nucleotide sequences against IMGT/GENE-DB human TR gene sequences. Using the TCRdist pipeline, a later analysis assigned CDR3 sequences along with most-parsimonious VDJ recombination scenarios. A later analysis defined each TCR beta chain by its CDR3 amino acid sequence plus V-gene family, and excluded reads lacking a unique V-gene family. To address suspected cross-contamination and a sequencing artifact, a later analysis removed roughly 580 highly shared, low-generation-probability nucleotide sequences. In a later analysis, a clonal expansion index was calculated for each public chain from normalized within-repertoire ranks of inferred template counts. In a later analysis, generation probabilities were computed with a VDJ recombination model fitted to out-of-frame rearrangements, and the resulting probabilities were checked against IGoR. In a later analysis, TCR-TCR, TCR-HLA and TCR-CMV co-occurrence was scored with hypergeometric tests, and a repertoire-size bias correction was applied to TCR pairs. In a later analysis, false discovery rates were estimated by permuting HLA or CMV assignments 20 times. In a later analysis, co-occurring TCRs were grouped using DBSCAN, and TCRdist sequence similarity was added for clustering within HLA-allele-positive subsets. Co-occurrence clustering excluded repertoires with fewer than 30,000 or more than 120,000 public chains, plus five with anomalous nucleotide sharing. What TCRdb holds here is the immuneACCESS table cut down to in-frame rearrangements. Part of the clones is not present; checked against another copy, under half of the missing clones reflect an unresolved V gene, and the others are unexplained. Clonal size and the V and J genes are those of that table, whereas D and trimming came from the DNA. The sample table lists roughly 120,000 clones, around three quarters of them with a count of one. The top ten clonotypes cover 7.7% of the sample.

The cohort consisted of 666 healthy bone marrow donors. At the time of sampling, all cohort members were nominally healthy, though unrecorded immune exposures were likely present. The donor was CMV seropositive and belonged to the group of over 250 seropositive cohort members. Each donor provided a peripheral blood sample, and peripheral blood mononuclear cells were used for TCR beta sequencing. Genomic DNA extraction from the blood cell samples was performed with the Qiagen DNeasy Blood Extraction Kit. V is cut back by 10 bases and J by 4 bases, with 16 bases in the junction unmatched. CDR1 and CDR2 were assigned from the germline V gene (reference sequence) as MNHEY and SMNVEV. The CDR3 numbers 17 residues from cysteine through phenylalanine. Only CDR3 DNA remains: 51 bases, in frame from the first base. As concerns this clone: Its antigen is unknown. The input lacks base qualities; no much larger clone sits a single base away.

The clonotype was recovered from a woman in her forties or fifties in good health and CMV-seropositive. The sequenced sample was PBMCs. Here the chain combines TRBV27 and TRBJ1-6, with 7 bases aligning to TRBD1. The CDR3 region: CATPGTEEVPYNSPLHF. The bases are TGTGCCACGCCCGGGACAGAGGAGGTTCCATATAATTCACCCCTCCACTTT.